The entry below describes one TCR beta chain. This specimen comes from a study of blood T cell repertoires in COVID-19. Study-level background: Researchers got acute and convalescent COVID-19 samples from the United States, Italy and Spain.

Data came from immunoSEQ multiplex PCR; TCRdb stores just in-frame clones and leaves some out. The sample records around 100,000 clones, 84% being singletons. CDR1 is SGHRS and CDR2 is YFSETQ in the germline V gene. The CDR3 extends over 17 amino acids. Trimming took 3 bases from V and 3 from J, leaving 18 bases between them. This receptor was taken from a human donor in a cohort sampled during active COVID-19. Specimen: peripheral blood. The chain has TRBV5-1 and TRBJ2-2, with D possibly TRBD2 on 6 matching bases. The DNA of the CDR3 is TGCGCCAGCAGCTCAACCCCCGGAGGGGTGGACACCGGGGAGCTGTTTTTT. Its translation: CASSSTPGGVDTGELFF.